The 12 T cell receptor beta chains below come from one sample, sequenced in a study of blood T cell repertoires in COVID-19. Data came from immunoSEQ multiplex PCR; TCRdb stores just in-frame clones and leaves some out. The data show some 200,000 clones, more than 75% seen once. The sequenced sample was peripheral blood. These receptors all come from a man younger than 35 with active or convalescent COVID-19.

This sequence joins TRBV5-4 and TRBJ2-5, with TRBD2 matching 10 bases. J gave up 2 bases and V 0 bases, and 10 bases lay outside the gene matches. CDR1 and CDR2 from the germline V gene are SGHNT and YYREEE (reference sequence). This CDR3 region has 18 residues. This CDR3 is CASSLGGAAGGPQETQYF. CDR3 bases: TGTGCCAGCAGCTTGGGAGGGGCAGCGGGAGGGCCGCAAGAGACCCAGTACTTC.

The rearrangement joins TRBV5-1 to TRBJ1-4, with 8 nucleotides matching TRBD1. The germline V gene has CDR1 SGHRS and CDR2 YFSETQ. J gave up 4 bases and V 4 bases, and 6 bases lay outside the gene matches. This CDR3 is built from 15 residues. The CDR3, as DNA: TGCGCCAGCAGCCCCGACAGGGGTGGTAATGAAAAACTGTTTTTT. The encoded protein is CASSPDRGGNEKLFF. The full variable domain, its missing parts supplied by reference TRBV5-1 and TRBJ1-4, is KAGVTQTPRYLIKTRGQQVTLSCSPISGHRSVSWYQQTPGQGLQFLFEYFSETQRNKGNFPGRFSGRQFSNSRSEMNVSTLELGDSALYLCASSPDRGGNEKLFFGSGTQLSVL.

The CDR3 region has the DNA TGTGCCAGCTCATCAGGGGGTATTTGGGGGAGCAATCAGCCCCAGCATTTT. Encoded protein: CASSSGGIWGSNQPQHF. The chain links TRBV18 to TRBJ1-5, with 7 bases fitting TRBD1. Germline CDR1 and CDR2: KGHSH and LQKENI. Trimming removed 5 bases from V and 1 base from J; junction bases left unmatched: 11. The CDR3 runs to 17 residues.

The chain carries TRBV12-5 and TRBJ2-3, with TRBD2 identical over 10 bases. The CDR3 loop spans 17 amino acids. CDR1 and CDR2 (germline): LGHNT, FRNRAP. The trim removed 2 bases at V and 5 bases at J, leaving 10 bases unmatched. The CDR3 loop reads CASGLLASGSAVDTQYF. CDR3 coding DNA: TGTGCTAGTGGTTTGTTGGCTAGCGGGAGTGCGGTAGATACGCAGTATTTT.

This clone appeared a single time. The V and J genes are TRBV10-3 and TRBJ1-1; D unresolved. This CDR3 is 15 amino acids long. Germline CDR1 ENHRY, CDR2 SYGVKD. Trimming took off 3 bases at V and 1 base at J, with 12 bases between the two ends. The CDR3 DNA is TGTGCCATCAGTGAAGGCGCAGAGGGGAACACTGAAGCTTTCTTT. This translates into CAISEGAEGNTEAFF.

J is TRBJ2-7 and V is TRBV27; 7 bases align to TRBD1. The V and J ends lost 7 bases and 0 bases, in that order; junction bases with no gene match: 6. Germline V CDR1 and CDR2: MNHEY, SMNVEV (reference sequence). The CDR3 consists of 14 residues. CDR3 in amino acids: CASKDRVDSYEQYF. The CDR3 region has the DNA TGTGCCAGCAAAGACAGGGTGGACTCCTACGAGCAGTACTTC.

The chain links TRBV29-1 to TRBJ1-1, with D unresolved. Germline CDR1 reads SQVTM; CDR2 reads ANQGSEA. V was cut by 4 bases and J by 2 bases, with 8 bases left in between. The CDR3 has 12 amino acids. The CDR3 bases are TGCAGCGTTGTCCCGGGAAACACTGAAGCTTTCTTT. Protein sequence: CSVVPGNTEAFF. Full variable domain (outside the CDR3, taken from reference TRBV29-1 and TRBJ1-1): SAVISQKPSRDICQRGTSLTIQCQVDSQVTMMFWYRQQPGQSLTLIATANQGSEATYESGFVIDKFPISRPNLTFSTLTVSNMSPEDSSIYLCSVVPGNTEAFFGQGTRLTVV.

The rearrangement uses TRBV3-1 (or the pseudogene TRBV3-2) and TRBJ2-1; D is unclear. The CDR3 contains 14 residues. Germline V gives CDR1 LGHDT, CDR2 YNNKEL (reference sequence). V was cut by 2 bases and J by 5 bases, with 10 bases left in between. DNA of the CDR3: TGTGCCAGCAGCCAACTACAGTTTAACAATGAGCAGTTCTTC. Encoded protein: CASSQLQFNNEQFF.

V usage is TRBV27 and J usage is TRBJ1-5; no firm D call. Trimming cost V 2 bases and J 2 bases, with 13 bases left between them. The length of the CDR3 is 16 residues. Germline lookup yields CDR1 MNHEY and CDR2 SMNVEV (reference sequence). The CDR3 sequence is CASSLTGLYGNQPQHF. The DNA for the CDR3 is TGTGCCAGCAGTTTAACGGGTCTCTATGGCAATCAGCCCCAGCATTTT.

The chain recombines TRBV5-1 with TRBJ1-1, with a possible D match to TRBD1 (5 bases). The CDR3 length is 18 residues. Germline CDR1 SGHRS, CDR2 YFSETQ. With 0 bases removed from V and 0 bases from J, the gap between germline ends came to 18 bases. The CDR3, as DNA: TGCGCCAGCAGCTTGGGACAGTTGAGTGCGATTATGAACACTGAAGCTTTCTTT. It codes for CASSLGQLSAIMNTEAFF.

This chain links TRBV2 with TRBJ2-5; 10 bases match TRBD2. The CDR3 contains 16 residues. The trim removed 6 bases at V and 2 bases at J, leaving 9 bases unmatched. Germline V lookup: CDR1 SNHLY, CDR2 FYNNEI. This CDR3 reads CASSPERLAGQETQYF. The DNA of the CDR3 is TGTGCCAGCAGCCCCGAGAGACTAGCGGGTCAAGAGACCCAGTACTTC.

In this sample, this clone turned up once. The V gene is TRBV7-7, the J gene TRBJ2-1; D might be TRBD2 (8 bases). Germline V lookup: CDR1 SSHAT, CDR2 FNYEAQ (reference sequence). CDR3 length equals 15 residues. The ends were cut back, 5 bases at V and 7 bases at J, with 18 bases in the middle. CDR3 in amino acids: CASSPGRGHLNEQFF. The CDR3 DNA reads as TGTGCCAGCAGCCCCGGGAGGGGGCATTTGAATGAGCAGTTCTTC.